What follows is one T cell receptor (beta chain) and its context. Its antigen remains unidentified. The source of the sample is a study of regulatory T cells in long-lasting Graves disease. Time point: persistent/refractory GD, antithyroid drugs over 5 years with positive TRAb. With RNA extracted from PBMCs as input, the TCR library was made. The CDR3 totals 19 residues. The V and J ends lost 6 bases and 0 bases respectively, with 24 bases between them. The germline CDR1 and CDR2 sequences are SGHAT and FQNNGV. General observations from the study: Persistent disease exhibited a predilection for TRBV28, TRBJ1-2 and TRBJ2-5.

Researchers made TCR beta libraries by using iRepertoire HTBI primers and running Arm-PCR on CDR3 regions. TCRdb ran MiXCR on the multiplex PCR reads and lists one entry per CDR3 protein. Of roughly 490,000 distinct CDR3 sequences listed, around a fifth are singletons. The sequenced sample was peripheral blood mononuclear cells (PBMCs), obtained when the disease was refractory, from a patient treated with antithyroid drugs. This TCR came from a female donor with Graves disease. The chain carries TRBV11-2 and TRBJ1-3, with D possibly TRBD1 on 6 matching bases. CDR3 residues: CASSGGLTSYTNSGNTIYF. The CDR3 coding sequence is TGTGCCAGCAGTGGGGGCCTGACATCCTATACCAACTCTGGAAACACCATATATTTT.